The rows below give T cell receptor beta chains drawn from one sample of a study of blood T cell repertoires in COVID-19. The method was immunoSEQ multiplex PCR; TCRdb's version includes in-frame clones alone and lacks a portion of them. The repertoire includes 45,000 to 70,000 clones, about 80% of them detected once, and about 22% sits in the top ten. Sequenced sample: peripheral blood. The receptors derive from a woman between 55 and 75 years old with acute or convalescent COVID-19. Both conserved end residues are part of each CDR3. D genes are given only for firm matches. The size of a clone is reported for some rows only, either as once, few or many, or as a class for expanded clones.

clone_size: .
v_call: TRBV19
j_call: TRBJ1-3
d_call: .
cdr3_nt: TGTGCCAGTAGTATCTCTCTCTCTGGAAACACCATATATTTT
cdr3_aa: CASSISLSGNTIYF

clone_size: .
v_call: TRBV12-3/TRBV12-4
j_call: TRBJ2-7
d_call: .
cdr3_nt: TGTGCCAGCAGTTTACAGATCTCCTACGAGCAGTACTTC
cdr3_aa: CASSLQISYEQYF

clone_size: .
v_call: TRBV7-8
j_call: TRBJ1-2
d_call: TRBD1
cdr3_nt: TGTGCCAGCAGTCCAACTCCGGGACAGGTGAACTATGGCTACACCTTC
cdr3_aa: CASSPTPGQVNYGYTF

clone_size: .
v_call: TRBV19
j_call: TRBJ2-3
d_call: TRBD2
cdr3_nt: TGTGCCAGTAGTATAGATCGGGCTAGCGGGGGGTTAACAGATACGCAGTATTTT
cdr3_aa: CASSIDRASGGLTDTQYF

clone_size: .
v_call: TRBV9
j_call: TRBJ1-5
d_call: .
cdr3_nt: TGTGCCAGCAGCGTAGGAGGGGGTCCCAATCAGCCCCAGCATTTT
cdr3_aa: CASSVGGGPNQPQHF

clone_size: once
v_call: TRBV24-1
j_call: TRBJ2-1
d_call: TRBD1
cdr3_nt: TGTGCCACAGGGGACAGCTCTCACAATGAGCAGTTCTTC
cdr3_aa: CATGDSSHNEQFF

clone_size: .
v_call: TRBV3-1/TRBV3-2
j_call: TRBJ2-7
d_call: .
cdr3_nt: TGTGCCAGCAGCCAAATACTCGACAGCTCCTACGAGCAGTACTTC
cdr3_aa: CASSQILDSSYEQYF

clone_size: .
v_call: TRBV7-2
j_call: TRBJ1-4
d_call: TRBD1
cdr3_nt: TGTGCCAGCAGCAAGACAGGGGCTAATGAAAAACTGTTTTTT
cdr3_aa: CASSKTGANEKLFF

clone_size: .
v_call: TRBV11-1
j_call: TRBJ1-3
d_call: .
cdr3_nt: TGTGCCAGCAGCTTAGCAACAGCGGCCTCTGGAAACACCATATATTTT
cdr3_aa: CASSLATAASGNTIYF

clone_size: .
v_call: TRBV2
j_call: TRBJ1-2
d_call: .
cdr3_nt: TGTGCCAGCAACTACCAATTCGGCTCCTATGGCTACACCTTC
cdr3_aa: CASNYQFGSYGYTF

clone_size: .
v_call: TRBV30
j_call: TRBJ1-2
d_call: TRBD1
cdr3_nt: TGTGCCAAAACCGGGACAGATGCCTTGGGTGGCTACACCTTC
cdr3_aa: CAKTGTDALGGYTF

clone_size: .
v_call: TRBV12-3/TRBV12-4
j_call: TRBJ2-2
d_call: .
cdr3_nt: TGTGCCAGCAGGCACGCGGCCGGGGAGCTGTTTTTT
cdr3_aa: CASRHAAGELFF

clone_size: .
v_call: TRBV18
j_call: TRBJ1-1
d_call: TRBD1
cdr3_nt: TGTGCCAGCTCACTGGGACAGGCTGAAGCTTTCTTT
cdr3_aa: CASSLGQAEAFF

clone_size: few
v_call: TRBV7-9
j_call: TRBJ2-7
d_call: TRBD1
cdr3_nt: TGTGCCAGCAGCTCTCCGAGACAGGGGCGTTCCTACGAGCAGTACTTC
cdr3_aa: CASSSPRQGRSYEQYF

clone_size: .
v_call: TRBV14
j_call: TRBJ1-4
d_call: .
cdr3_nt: TGTGCCAGCAGCCCGGGGGTGGGTGAAAAACTGTTTTTT
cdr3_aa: CASSPGVGEKLFF

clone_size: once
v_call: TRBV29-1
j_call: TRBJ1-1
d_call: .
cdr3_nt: TGCAGCGACCGGGACATGGGAATGGAAGCTTTCTTT
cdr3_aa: CSDRDMGMEAFF

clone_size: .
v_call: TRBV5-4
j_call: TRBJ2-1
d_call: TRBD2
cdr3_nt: TGTGCCAGCAGCCCGAGCGGGGGGGCCGGCAATGAGCAGTTCTTC
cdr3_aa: CASSPSGGAGNEQFF

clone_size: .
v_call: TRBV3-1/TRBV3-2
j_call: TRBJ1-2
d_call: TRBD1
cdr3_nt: TGTGCCAGCAGCTATGGACAGGGGACGTCGGGCTACACCTTC
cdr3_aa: CASSYGQGTSGYTF

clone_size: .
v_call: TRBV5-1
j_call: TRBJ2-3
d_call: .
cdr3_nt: TGCGCCAGCAGCTTGGCCTCGCCTCGGGATACGCAGTATTTT
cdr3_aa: CASSLASPRDTQYF

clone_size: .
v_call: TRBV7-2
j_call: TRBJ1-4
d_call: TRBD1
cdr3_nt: TGTGCCAGCAGCTTAGACAGGGGGCCTAATGAAAAACTGTTTTTT
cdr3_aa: CASSLDRGPNEKLFF

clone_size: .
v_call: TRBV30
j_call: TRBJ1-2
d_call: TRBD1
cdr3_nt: TGTGCCTGGAGCCAACAGGGGCTAGGCTACACCTTC
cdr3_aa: CAWSQQGLGYTF

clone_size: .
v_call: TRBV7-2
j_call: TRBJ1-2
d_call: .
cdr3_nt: TGTGCCAGCAGCCTAGACCCAATCAGCGGCTATGGCTACACCTTC
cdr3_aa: CASSLDPISGYGYTF

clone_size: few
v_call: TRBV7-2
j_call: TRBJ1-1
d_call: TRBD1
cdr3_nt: TGTGCCAGCAGCTCCCGGGACAGGGGGCTGGCCACTGAAGCTTTCTTT
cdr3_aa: CASSSRDRGLATEAFF

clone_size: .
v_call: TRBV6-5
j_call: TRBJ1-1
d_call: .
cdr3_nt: TGTGCCAGCAGTTACGACATACCAAACACTGAAGCTTTCTTT
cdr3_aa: CASSYDIPNTEAFF

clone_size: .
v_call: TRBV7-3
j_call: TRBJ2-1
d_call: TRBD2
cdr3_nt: TGTGCCAGCAGCTCAGCTAGCGGGGGCCTAGATGAGCAGTTCTTC
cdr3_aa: CASSSASGGLDEQFF

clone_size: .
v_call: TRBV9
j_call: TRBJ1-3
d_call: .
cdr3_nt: TGTGCCAGCTCACGAAACGGGGGAGGCGGAAACACCATATATTTT
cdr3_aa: CASSRNGGGGNTIYF

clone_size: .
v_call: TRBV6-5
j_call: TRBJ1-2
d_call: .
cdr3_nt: TGTGCCAGCAAGACGGGACATAACTATGGCTACACCTTC
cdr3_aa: CASKTGHNYGYTF

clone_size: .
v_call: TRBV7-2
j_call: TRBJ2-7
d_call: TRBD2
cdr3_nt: TGTGCCAGCAGCTTAAAGCTAGCGGGGGGGATCTACGAGCAGTACTTC
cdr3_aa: CASSLKLAGGIYEQYF

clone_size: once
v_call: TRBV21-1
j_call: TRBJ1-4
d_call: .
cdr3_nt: TGTGCCAGCAGCAAAGTAACTAAATGCGGGGTTACTAATGAAAAACTGTTTTTT
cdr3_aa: CASSKVTKCGVTNEKLFF

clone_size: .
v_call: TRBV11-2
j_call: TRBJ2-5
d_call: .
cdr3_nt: TGTGCCAGCACTAACAGGGTGGAGACCCAGTACTTC
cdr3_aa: CASTNRVETQYF

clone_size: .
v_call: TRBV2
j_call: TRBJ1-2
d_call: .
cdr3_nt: TGTGCCAGCAGCGGTCCGATTTTTAACTATGGCTACACCTTC
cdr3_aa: CASSGPIFNYGYTF

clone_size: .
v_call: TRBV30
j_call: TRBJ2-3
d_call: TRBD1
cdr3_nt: TGTGCCTGGAAGACAGGGGGGAGCACAGATACGCAGTATTTT
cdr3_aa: CAWKTGGSTDTQYF

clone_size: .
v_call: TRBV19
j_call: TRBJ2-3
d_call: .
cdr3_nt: TGTGCCAGTACGAGGGGGGGCCGGGGCACAGATACGCAGTATTTT
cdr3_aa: CASTRGGRGTDTQYF

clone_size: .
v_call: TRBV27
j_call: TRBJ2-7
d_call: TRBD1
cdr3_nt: TGTGCCAGCAGTCCGCGAACCGGGACAGCGCGCCACGAGCAGTACTTC
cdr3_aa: CASSPRTGTARHEQYF

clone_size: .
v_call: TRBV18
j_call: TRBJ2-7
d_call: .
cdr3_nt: TGTGCCAGCTCACCACTAGGCGGCCCTAGCTCCTACGAGCAGTACTTC
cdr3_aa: CASSPLGGPSSYEQYF

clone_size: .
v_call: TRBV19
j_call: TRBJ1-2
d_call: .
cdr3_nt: TGTGCCAGCGGGACTTATGGCTACACCTTC
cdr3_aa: CASGTYGYTF

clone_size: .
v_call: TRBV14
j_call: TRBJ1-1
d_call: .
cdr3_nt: TGTGCCAGCAGCCAAATAAGGGGAAGAACTGAAGCTTTCTTT
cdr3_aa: CASSQIRGRTEAFF

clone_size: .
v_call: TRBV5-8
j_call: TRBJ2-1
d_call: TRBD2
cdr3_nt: TGTGCCAGTTTTACTAGCGGGGGTCTCTACAATGAGCAGTTCTTC
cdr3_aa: CASFTSGGLYNEQFF

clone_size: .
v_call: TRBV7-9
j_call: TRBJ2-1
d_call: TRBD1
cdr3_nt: TGTGCCAGCAGCCCGGGACAGTACTACAATGAGCAGTTCTTC
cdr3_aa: CASSPGQYYNEQFF

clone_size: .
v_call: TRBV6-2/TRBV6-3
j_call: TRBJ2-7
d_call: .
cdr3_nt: TGTGCCAGCAGTCCCAGCCCCAGCGGAAGCTCCTACGAGCAGTACTTC
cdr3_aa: CASSPSPSGSSYEQYF

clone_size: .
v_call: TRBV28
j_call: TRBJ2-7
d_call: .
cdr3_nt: TGTGCCACCTCAGAAGGGCTAGCGTCCGACGAGCAGTACTTC
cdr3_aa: CATSEGLASDEQYF

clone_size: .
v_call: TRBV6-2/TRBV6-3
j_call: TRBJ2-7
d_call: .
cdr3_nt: TGTGCCAGCAGTTACTCTATAGGGGGTGTCGACGAGCAGTACTTC
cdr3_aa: CASSYSIGGVDEQYF

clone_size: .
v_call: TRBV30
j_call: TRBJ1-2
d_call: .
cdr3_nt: TGTGCCTGGAGTCTTACGAGATCTAACTATGGCTACACCTTC
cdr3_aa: CAWSLTRSNYGYTF

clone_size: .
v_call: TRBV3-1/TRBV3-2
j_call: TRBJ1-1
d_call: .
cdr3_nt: TGTGCCAGCAGCCAAGGACAGAACTTTGAAGCTTTCTTT
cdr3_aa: CASSQGQNFEAFF

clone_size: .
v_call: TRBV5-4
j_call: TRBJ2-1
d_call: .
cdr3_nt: TGTGCCAGCAGCTTGGCCGGAGAACCGGGGCAGTTCTTC
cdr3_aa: CASSLAGEPGQFF

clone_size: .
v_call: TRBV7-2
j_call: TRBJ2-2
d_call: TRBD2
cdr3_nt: TGTGCCAGCAGCTTAATCAACCTAGCGGGGGCCGGGGAGCTGTTTTTT
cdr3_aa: CASSLINLAGAGELFF

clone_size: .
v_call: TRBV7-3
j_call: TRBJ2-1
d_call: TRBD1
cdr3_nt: TGTGCCAGCAGCGAAAGGGACAGGGCGCACGGTGAGCAGTTCTTC
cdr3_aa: CASSERDRAHGEQFF

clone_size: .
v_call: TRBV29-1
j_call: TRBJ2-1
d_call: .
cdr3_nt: TGCAGCGTTGTGGGGGCCACCCGCTCCTACAATGAGCAGTTCTTC
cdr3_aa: CSVVGATRSYNEQFF

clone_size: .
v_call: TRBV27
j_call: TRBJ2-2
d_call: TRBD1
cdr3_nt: TGTGCCAGCAGTCCGGGGACAGGGGTAGGCACCGGGGAGCTGTTTTTT
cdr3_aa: CASSPGTGVGTGELFF

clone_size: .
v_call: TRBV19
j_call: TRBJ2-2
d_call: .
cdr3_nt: TGTGCCAGTACGGGGAGTAGCATCGGGGAGCTGTTTTTT
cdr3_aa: CASTGSSIGELFF

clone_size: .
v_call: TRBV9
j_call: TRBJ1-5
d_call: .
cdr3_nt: TGTGCCAGCAGCCAGGGGTGGTCCAATCAGCCCCAGCATTTT
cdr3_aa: CASSQGWSNQPQHF

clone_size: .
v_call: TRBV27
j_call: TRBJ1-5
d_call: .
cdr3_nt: TGTGCCAGCAGACAGGGATATAGCAATCAGCCCCAGCATTTT
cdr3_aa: CASRQGYSNQPQHF

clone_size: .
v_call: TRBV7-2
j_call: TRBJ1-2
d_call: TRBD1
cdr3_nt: TGTGCCAGCAGCCCTACTGGGGCCCAGGGGGCCGTTGGCTACACCTTC
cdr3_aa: CASSPTGAQGAVGYTF

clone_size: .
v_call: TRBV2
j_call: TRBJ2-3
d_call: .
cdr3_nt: TGTGCCAGCAGTACAGACACAGATACGCAGTATTTT
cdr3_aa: CASSTDTDTQYF

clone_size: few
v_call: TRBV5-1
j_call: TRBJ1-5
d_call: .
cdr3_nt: TGCGCCAGCAGCCGAGACGGGAATAGCAATCAGCCCCAGCATTTT
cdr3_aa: CASSRDGNSNQPQHF